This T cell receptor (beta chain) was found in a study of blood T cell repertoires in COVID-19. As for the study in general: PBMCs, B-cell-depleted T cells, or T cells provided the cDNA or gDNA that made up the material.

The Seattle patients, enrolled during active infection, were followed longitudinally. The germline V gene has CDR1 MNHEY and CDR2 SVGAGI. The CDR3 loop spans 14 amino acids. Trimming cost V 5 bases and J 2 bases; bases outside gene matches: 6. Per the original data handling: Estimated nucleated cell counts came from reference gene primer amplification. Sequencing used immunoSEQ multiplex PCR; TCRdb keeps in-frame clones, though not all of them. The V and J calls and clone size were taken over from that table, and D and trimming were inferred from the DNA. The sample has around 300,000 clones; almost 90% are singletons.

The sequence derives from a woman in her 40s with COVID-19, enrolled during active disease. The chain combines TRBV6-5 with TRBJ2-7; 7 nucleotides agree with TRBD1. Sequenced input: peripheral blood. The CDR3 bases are TGTGCCAGCAGTCCGACAGGGACCCCCTACGAGCAGTACTTC. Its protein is CASSPTGTPYEQYF.